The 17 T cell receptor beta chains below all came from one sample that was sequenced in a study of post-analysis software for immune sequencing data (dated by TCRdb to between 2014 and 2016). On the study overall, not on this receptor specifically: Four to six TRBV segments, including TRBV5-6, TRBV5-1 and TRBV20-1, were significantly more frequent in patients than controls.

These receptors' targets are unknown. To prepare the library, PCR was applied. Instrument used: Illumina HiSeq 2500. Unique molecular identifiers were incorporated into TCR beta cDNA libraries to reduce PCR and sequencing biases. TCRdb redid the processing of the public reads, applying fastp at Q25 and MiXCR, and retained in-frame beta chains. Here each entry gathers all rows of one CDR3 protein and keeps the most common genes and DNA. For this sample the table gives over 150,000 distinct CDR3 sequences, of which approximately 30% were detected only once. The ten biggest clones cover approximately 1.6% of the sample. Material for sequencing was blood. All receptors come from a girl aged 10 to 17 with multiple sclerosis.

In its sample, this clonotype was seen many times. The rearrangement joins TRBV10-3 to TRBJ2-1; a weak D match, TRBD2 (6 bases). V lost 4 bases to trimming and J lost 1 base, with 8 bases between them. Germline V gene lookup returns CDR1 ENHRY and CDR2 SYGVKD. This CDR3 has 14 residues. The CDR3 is CAISGLVSYNEQFF. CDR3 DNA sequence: TGTGCCATCAGTGGACTAGTTTCCTACAATGAGCAGTTCTTC.

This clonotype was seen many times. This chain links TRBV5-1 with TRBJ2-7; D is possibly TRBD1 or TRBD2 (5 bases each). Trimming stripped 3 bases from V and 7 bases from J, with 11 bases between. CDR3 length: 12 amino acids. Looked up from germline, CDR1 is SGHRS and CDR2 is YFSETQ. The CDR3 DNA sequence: TGCGCCAGCAGCTCGGGACGTCTAGAGCAGTACTTC. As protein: CASSSGRLEQYF. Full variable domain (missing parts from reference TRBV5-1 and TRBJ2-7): KAGVTQTPRYLIKTRGQQVTLSCSPISGHRSVSWYQQTPGQGLQFLFEYFSETQRNKGNFPGRFSGRQFSNSRSEMNVSTLELGDSALYLCASSSGRLEQYFGPGTRLTVT.

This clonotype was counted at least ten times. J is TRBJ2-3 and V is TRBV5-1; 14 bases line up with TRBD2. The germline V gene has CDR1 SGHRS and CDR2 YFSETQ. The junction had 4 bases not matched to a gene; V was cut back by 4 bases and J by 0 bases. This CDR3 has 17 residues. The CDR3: CASSGLAGGVSTDTQYF. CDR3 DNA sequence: TGCGCCAGCAGCGGACTAGCGGGAGGTGTTAGCACAGATACGCAGTATTTT.

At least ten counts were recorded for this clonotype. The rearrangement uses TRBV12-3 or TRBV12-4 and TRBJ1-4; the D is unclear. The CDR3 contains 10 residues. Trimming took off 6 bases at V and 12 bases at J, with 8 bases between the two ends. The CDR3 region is CASSLVELFF. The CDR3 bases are TGTGCCAGCAGCCTGGTAGAACTGTTTTTT.

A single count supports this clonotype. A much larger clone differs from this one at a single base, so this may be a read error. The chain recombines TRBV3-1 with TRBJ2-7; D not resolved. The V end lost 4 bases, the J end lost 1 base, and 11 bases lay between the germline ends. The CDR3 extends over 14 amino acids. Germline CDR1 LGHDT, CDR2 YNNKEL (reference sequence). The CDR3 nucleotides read TGTGCCAGCAGCCGAATTGGCGGATCCTACGAGCAGTACTTC. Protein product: CASSRIGGSYEQYF.

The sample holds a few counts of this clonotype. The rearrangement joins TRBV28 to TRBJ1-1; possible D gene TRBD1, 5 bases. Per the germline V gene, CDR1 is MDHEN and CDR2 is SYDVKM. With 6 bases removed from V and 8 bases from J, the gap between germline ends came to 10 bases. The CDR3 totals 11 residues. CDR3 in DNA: TGTGCCAGCAGGTCCGACAGAGAAGCTTTCTTT. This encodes CASRSDREAFF. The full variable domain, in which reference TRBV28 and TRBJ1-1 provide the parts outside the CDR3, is DVKVTQSSRYLVKRTGEKVFLECVQDMDHENMFWYRQDPGLGLRLIYFSYDVKMKEKGDIPEGYSVSREKKERFSLILESASTNQTSMYLCASRSDREAFFGQGTRLTVV.

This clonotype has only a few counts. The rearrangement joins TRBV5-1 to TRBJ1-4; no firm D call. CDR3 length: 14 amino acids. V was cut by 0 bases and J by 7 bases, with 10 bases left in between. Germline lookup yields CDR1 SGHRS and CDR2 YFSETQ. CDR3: CASSLGLTGEKLFF. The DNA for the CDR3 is TGCGCCAGCAGCTTGGGACTCACTGGTGAAAAACTGTTTTTT. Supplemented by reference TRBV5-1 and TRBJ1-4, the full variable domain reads KAGVTQTPRYLIKTRGQQVTLSCSPISGHRSVSWYQQTPGQGLQFLFEYFSETQRNKGNFPGRFSGRQFSNSRSEMNVSTLELGDSALYLCASSLGLTGEKLFFGSGTQLSVL.

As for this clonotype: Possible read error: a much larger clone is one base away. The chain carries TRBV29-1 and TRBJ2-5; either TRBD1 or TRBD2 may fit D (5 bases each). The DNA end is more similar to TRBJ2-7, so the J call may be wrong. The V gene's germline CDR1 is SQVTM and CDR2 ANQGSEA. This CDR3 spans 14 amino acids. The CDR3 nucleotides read TGCAACGTTGAAGAGGGGCTTCCCCCCTACGAGCAGTACTTC. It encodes CNVEEGLPPYEQYF.

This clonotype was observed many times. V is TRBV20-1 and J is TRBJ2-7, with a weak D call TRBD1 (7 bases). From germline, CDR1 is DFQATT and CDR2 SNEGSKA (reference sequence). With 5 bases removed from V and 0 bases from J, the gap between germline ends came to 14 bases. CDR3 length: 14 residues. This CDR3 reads CSAQGGFYSYEQYF. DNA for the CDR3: TGCAGTGCTCAGGGGGGCTTCTACTCCTACGAGCAGTACTTC.

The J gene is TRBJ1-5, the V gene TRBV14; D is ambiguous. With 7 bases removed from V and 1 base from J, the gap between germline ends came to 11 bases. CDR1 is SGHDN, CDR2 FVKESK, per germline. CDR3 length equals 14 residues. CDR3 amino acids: CASIAHRSNQPQHF. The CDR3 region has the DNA TGTGCCAGCATTGCGCATAGGAGCAATCAGCCCCAGCATTTT.

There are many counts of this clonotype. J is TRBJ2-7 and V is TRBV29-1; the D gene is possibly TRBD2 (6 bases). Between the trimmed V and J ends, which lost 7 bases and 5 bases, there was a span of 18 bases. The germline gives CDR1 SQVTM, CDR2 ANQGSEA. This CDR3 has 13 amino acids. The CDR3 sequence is CSGQVWGENEQYF. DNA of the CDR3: TGCAGCGGTCAGGTTTGGGGGGAAAACGAGCAGTACTTC.

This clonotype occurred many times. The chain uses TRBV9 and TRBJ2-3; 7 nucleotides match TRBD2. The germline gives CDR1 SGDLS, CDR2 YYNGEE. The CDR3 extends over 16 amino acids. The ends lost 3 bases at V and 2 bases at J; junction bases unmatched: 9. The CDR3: CASSGGSGIVTDTQYF. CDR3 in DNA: TGTGCCAGCAGCGGAGGGAGCGGGATCGTCACAGATACGCAGTATTTT.

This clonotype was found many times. The CDR3 sequence is CASRVTGGQTQYF. CDR3 nucleotide sequence: TGTGCCAGCAGAGTTACAGGGGGGCAGACCCAGTACTTC. V usage is TRBV25-1 and J usage is TRBJ2-5, with TRBD1 matching over 8 bases. The CDR3 consists of 13 residues. The trim removed 6 bases at V and 6 bases at J, leaving 6 bases unmatched. CDR1 and CDR2 from the germline V gene are MGHDK and SYGVNS.

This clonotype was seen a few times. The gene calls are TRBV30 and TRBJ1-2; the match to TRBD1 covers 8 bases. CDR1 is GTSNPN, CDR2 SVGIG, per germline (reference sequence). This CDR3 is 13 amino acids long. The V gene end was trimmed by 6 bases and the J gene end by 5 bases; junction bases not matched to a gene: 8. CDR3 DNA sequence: TGTGCCTGTTCAGGGGGCGCTGGGTATGGCTACACCTTC. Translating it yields CACSGGAGYGYTF.

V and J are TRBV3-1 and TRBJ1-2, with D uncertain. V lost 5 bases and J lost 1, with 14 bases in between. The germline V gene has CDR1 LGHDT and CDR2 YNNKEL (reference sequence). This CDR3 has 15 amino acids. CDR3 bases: TGTGCCAGCAGCGTCAGACGGGAACTTAACTATGGCTACACCTTC. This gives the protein CASSVRRELNYGYTF.

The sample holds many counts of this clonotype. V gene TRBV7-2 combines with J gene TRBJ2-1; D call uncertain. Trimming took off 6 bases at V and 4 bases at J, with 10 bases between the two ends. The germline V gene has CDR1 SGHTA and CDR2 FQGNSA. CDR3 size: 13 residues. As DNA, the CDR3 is TGTGCCAGCAGGTTCTTTGGTTACAATGAGCAGTTCTTC. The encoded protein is CASRFFGYNEQFF. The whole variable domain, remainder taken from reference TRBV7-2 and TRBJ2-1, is GAGVSQSPSNKVTEKGKDVELRCDPISGHTALYWYRQSLGQGLEFLIYFQGNSAPDKSGLPSDRFSAERTGGSVSTLTIQRTQQEDSAVYLCASRFFGYNEQFFGPGTRLTVL.

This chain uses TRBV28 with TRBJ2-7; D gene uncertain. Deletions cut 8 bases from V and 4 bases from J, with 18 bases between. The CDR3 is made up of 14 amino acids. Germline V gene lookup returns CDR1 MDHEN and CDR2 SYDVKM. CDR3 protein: CASGYEGLRYEQYF. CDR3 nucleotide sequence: TGTGCCAGCGGTTACGAAGGATTGCGGTACGAGCAGTACTTC.